The T cell receptor (beta chain) described here comes from a study of cytomegalovirus exposure and HLA in healthy donors. V lost 0 bases, J lost 4 bases, and 9 bases lay in between. The CDR3 loop spans 15 amino acids. The germline gives CDR1 LGHNA, CDR2 YSLEER. Researchers ran the PCR with 60 Vbeta and 13 Jbeta primers. The method was immunoSEQ multiplex PCR; TCRdb's version includes in-frame clones alone and lacks a portion of them. This table has about 180,000 clones, roughly 75% appearing once. The receptor was isolated from a man aged 40-49 years in good health and CMV-seronegative. Sequenced input: PBMCs. The J gene is TRBJ1-4, the V gene TRBV4-3, with D uncertain. The CDR3, as DNA: TGCGCCAGCAGCCAAGATACAGACTATAATGAAAAACTGTTTTTT. Translating gives CASSQDTDYNEKLFF.